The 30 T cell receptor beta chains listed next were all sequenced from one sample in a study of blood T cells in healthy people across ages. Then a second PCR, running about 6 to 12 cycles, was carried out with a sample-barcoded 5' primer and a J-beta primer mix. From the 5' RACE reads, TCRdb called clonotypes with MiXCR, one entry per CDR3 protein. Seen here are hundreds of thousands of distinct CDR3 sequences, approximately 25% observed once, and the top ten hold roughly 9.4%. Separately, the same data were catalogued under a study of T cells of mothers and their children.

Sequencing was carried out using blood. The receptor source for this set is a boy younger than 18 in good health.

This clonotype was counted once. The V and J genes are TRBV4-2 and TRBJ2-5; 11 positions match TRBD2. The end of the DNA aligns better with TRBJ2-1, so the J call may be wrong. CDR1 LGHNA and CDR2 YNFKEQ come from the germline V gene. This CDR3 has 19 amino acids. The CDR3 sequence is CASSQKPSASGGFEDEQFF. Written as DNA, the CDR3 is TGTGCCAGCAGCCAAAAACCGTCGGCTAGCGGGGGGTTTGAGGATGAGCAGTTCTTC.

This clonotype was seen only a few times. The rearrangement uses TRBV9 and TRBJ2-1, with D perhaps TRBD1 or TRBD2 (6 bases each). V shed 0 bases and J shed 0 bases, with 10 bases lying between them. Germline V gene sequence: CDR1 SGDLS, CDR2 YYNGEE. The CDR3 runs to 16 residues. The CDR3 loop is CASSVVGGPSYNEQFF. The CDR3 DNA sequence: TGTGCCAGCAGCGTAGTAGGGGGGCCCTCCTACAATGAGCAGTTCTTC.

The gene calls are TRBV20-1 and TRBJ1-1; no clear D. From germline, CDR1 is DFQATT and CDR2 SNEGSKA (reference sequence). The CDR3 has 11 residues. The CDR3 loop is CRPTMNTEAFF. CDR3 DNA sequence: TGCAGGCCCACTATGAACACTGAAGCTTTCTTT.

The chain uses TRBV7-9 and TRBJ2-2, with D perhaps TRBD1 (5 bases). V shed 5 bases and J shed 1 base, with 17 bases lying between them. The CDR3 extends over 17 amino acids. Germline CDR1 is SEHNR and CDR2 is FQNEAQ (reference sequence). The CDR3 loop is CASSLSLGRENTGELFF. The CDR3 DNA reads TGTGCCAGCAGCCTTTCCCTGGGCAGGGAGAACACCGGGGAGCTGTTTTTT.

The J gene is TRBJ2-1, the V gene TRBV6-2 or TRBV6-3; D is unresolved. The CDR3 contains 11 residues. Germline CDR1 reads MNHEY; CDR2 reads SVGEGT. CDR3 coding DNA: TGTGCATCCCGGAGCGACAATGAGCAGTTCTTC. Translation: CASRSDNEQFF.

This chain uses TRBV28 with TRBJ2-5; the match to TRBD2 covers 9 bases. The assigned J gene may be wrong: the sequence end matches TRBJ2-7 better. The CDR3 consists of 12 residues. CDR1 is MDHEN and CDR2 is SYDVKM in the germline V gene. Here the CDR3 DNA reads TGTGCCAGCACTAGCGGGATATACGAGCAGTACTTC. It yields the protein CASTSGIYEQYF.

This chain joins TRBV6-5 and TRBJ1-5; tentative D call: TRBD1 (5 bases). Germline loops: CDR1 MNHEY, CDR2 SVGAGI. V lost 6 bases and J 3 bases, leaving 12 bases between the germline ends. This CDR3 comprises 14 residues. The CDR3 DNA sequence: TGTGCCAGCAGGGCCGACAGATCCAATCAGCCCCAGCATTTT. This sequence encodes CASRADRSNQPQHF.

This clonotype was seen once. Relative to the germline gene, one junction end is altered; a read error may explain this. The CDR3 DNA follows: TGTGCCGGCAGCTGGGGGGGGACAACCCCCTATGAAAAACTGTTTTTT. It encodes CAGSWGGTTPYEKLFF. V is TRBV7-9 and J is TRBJ1-4; D might be TRBD1 (6 bases). The germline V gene encodes CDR1 SEHNR and CDR2 FQNEAQ (reference sequence). There are 16 residues in the CDR3.

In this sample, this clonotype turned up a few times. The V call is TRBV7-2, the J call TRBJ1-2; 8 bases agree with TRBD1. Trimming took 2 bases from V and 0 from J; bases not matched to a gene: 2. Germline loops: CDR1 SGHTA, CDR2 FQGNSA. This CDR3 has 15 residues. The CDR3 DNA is TGTGCCAGCAGCTTAACAGGGGGGTCTAACTATGGCTACACCTTC. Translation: CASSLTGGSNYGYTF.

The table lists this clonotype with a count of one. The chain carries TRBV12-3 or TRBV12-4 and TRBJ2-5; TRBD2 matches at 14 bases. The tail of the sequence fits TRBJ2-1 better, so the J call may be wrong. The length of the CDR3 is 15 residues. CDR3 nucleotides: TGTGCCAGCAGGCCGACTAGCGGGAGGGCCCATGAGCAGTTCTTC. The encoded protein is CASRPTSGRAHEQFF.

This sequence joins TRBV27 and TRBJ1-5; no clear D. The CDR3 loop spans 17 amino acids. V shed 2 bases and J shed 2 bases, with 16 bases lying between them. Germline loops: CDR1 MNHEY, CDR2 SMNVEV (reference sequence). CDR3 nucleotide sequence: TGTGCCAGCAGTTTAAGGTTATGGGAGGGAGGCAATCAGCCCCAGCATTTT. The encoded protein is CASSLRLWEGGNQPQHF.

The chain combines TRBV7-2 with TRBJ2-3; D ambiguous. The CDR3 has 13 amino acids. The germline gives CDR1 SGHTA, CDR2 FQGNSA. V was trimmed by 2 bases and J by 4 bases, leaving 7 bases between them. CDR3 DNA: TGTGCCAGCAGCTTATCCTTCTCAGATACGCAGTATTTT. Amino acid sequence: CASSLSFSDTQYF.

This CDR3 is CASSLESNQPQHF. CDR3 nucleotide sequence: TGTGCCAGCAGTCTCGAAAGCAATCAGCCCCAGCATTTT. The chain recombines TRBV28 with TRBJ1-5; D call uncertain. V lost 5 bases and J 1 base, leaving 6 bases between the germline ends. Germline loops: CDR1 MDHEN, CDR2 SYDVKM. This CDR3 spans 13 amino acids.

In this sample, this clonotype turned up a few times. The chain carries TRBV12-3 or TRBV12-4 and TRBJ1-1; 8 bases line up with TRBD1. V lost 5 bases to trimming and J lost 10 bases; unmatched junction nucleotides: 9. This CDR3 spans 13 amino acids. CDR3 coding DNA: TGTGCCAGCAGTCCGCAGCCCAGGGGGCGAGCTTTCTTT. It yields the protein CASSPQPRGRAFF.

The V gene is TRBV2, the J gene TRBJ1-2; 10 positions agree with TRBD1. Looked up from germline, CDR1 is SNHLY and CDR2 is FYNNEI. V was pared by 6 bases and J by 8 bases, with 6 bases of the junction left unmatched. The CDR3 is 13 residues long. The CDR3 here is CASSAGTGVGYTF. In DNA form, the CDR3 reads TGTGCCAGCAGCGCCGGGACAGGGGTCGGCTACACCTTC.

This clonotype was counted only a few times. CDR3 protein: CASSLGRDSDYEQYF. DNA for the CDR3: TGTGCCAGCAGCCTTGGCCGTGATTCCGACTACGAGCAGTACTTC. The chain carries TRBV7-6 and TRBJ2-7; no reliable D call. The germline V gene has CDR1 SGHVS and CDR2 FNYEAQ. The CDR3 totals 15 residues. With 5 bases removed from V and 3 bases from J, the gap between germline ends came to 17 bases.

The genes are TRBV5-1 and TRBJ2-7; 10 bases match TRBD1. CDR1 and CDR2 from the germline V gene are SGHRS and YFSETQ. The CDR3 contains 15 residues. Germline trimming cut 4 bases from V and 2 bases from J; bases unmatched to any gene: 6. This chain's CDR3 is CASSITGTGAYEQYF. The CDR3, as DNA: TGCGCCAGCAGCATCACCGGGACAGGGGCCTACGAGCAGTACTTC.

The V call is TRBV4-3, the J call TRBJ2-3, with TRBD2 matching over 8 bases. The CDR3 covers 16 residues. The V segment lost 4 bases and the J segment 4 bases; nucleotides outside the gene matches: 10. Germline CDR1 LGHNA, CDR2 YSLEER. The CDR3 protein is CASSPTSGAVADTQYF. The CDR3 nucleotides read TGCGCCAGCAGCCCTACTAGCGGAGCTGTAGCAGATACGCAGTATTTT.

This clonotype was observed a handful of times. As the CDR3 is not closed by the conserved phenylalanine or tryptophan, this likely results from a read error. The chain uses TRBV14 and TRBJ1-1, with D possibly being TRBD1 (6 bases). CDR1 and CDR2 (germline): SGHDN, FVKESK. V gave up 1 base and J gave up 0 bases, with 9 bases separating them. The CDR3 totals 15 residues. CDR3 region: CASSQVGTLNTEAFL. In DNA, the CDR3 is TGTGCCAGCAGCCAAGTCGGGACACTGAACACTGAAGCTTTCCTT.

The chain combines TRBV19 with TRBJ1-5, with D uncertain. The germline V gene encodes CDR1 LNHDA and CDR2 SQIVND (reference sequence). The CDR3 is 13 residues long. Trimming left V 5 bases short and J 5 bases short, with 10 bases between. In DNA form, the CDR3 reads TGTGCCAGTAGTTGGGGAGCCGATCAGCCCCAGCATTTT. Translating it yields CASSWGADQPQHF.

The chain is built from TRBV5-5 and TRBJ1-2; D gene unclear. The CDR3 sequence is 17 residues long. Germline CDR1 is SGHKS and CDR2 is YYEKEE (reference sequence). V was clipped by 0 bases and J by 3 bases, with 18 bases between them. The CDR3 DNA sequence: TGTGCCAGCAGCTTGGGGGTACGGCCGTTCAAGGACTATGGCTACACCTTC. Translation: CASSLGVRPFKDYGYTF.

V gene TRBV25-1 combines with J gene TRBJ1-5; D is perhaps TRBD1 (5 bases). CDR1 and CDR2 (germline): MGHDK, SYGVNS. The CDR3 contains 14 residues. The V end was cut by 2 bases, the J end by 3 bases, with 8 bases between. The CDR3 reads CASSEPGINQPQHF. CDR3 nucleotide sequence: TGTGCCAGCAGTGAACCAGGGATCAATCAGCCCCAGCATTTT.

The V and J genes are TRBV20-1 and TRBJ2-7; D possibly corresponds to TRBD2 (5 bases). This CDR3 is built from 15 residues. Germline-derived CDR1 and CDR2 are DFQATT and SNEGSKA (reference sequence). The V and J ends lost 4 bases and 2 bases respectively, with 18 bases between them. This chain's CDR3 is CSAKELVGVPYEQYF. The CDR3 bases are TGCAGTGCTAAGGAACTAGTGGGAGTTCCCTACGAGCAGTACTTC.

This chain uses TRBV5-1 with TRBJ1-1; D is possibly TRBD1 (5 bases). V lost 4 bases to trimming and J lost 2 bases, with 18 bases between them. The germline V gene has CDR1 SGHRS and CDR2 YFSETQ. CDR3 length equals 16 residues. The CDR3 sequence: CASSRGRLDSNTEAFF. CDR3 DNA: TGCGCCAGCAGCCGGGGGAGGCTTGATTCTAACACTGAAGCTTTCTTT.

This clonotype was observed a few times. CDR3 amino acids: CASSRATGMVGEQYF. Here the CDR3 DNA reads TGTGCCAGCTCCAGGGCAACAGGGATGGTGGGAGAGCAGTACTTC. The rearrangement joins TRBV27 to TRBJ2-7, with D possibly matching TRBD1 (6 bases). Germline V gives CDR1 MNHEY, CDR2 SMNVEV (reference sequence). The V end lost 8 bases, the J end lost 7 bases, and 24 bases lay between the germline ends. This CDR3 is built from 15 residues.

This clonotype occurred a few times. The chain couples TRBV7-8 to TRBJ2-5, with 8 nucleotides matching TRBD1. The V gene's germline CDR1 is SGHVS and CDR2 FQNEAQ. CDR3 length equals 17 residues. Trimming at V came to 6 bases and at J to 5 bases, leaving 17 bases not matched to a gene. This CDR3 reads CASRQTFQGAQSETQYF. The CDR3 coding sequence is TGTGCCAGCAGACAAACTTTCCAGGGGGCCCAGAGCGAGACCCAGTACTTC.

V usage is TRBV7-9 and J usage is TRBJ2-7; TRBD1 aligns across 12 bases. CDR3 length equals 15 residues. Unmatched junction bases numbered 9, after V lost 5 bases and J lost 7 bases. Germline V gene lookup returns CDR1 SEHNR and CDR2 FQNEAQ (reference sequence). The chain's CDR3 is CASSHRDRGHIEQYF. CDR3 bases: TGTGCCAGCAGCCACAGGGACAGGGGGCATATTGAGCAGTACTTC.

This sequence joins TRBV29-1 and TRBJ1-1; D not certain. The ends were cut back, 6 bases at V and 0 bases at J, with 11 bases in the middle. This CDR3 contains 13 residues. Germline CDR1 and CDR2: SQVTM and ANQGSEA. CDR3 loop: CSVTKGMNTEAFF. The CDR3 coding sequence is TGCAGCGTAACGAAGGGCATGAACACTGAAGCTTTCTTT.

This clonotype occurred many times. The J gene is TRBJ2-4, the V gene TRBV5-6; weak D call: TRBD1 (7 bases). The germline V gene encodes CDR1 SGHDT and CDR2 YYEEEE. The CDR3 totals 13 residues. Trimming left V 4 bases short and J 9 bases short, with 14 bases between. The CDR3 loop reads CASSANRGGIQYF. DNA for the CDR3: TGTGCCAGCAGCGCGAACAGGGGAGGCATTCAGTACTTC. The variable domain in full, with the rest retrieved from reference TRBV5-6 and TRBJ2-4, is DAGVTQSPTHLIKTRGQQVTLRCSPKSGHDTVSWYQQALGQGPQFIFQYYEEEERQRGNFPDRFSGHQFPNYSSELNVNALLLGDSALYLCASSANRGGIQYFGAGTRLSVL.

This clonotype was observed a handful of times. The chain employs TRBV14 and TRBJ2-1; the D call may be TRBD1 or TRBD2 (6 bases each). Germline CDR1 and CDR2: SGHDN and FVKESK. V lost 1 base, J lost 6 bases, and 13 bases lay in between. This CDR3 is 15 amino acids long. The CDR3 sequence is CASSQVLGGVNEQFF. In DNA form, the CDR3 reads TGTGCCAGCAGCCAAGTCCTGGGGGGCGTCAATGAGCAGTTCTTC. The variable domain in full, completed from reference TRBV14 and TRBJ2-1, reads EAGVTQFPSHSVIEKGQTVTLRCDPISGHDNLYWYRRVMGKEIKFLLHFVKESKQDESGMPNNRFLAERTGGTYSTLKVQPAELEDSGVYFCASSQVLGGVNEQFFGPGTRLTVL.